The following is a TCR beta chain sequence with its context. The antigen remains undetermined. Autologous stem cell transplantation was followed by relapse in every patient, and brentuximab vedotin exposure varied. This sample was taken from a study of PD-1 blockade in classical Hodgkin lymphoma. Regarding the study as a whole: Partial responders and progressors had significantly lower baseline TCR diversity. The CD4+ diversity rise by C4D1 was clearest in complete responders. The origin of the repertoire differences remains undefined, with disease activity or prior therapy as possible causes. Patients with an early start, nivolumab under 1 year after ASCT, were excluded.

TCRdb's table, derived via immunoSEQ multiplex PCR, lists solely in-frame clones and lacks some. Of tens of thousands of clones listed, 73% were seen once; the top ten hold about 15%. The CDR3 has 14 residues. Per the germline V gene, CDR1 is MDHEN and CDR2 is SYDVKM. The J segment lost 4 bases and the V segment lost 2 bases, leaving 4 bases of the junction unmatched. The sample consisted of peripheral blood mononuclear cells (PBMCs), taken before the second cycle of nivolumab. This sequence was found in a human donor with classical Hodgkin lymphoma. The J gene is TRBJ1-2, the V gene TRBV28; 7 bases are shared with TRBD1. DNA for the CDR3: TGTGCCAGCAGTTTAGAAGGGGGCAGCTATGGCTACACCTTC. Residues: CASSLEGGSYGYTF.